This T cell receptor (beta chain) originates from a study of blood T cell repertoires in COVID-19. Libraries were prepared by immunoSEQ multiplex PCR; TCRdb keeps only in-frame clonotypes and omits some of them. This table has roughly 300,000 clones, more than 85% appearing once. Trimming removed 0 bases from V and 11 bases from J; junction bases left unmatched: 6. The length of the CDR3 is 13 residues. Germline values: CDR1 LNHNV, CDR2 YYDKDF (reference sequence). The receptor was derived from a woman between 25 and 40 years old who had recovered from COVID-19. V gene TRBV15 combines with J gene TRBJ1-1; 7 bases align to TRBD1. The sample taken for sequencing was PBMCs or T cells enriched from blood (not recorded which). In nucleotides, the CDR3 is TGTGCCACCAGCAGAGACCTACAGGGACAGGCTTTCTTT. Translated: CATSRDLQGQAFF.